The clone carrying this T cell receptor (beta chain) was seen only once. Germline CDR1 is SGDLS and CDR2 is YYNGEE. Trimming shortened V by 3 bases and J by 0 bases, and 19 bases separated the two germline ends. The CDR3 covers 18 residues. These data originate in a study of shared T cell receptors in the human thymus. Clones were sequenced by immunoSEQ multiplex PCR, and TCRdb holds only the in-frame ones, with some missing. Among 700,000 or so clones listed, 80% to 90% were seen once. This sample was shared with a second study, whose subject was human thymus T cells. As that report states: Having surgery to correct congenital heart defects, healthy Finnish infants acted as the donors. Resections from corrective heart surgery provided thymus tissue. There appeared to be biased usage of V and J genes in thymic and blood repertoires.

Specimen: thymocytes. The receptor was isolated from a girl in the first two years of life with a congenital heart defect. This chain joins TRBV9 and TRBJ2-1; maybe TRBD2 (5 bases). The CDR3 nucleotides are TGTGCCAGCAGCGCGCTAGCTTTCAGTATGAGCTCCTACAATGAGCAGTTCTTC. Amino acids: CASSALAFSMSSYNEQFF.